This is a list of T cell receptor beta chains from one sample in a study of shared clonotypes between healthy human individuals. Generated by immunoSEQ multiplex PCR, the TCRdb table keeps only in-frame clones and is missing some. This repertoire shows approximately 840,000 clones, approximately 96% found once; its top ten account for under 0.25%. The sample was naive CD8+ T cells sorted from blood. The origin of the receptors is a man aged 25 to 45 in good health. CDR3s include the opening cysteine and the closing phenylalanine or tryptophan. Each record gives: D gene, V gene, J gene, clone size, CDR3 protein, CDR3 DNA. The D gene is left open where the match is weak. Size is omitted from some rows. Given values are once, few, many or a class for expanded clones.

-,TRBV6-6,TRBJ1-1,-,CASSYGPRAFF,TGTGCCAGCAGTTACGGGCCCAGAGCTTTCTTT
-,TRBV29-1,TRBJ2-5,-,CSVASWQGGIETQYF,TGCAGCGTCGCCTCGTGGCAGGGGGGTATAGAGACCCAGTACTTC
-,TRBV7-6,TRBJ2-7,-,CASSLSGSSYEQYF,TGTGCCAGCAGCTTAAGTGGGAGTTCCTACGAGCAGTACTTC
TRBD2,TRBV9,TRBJ2-7,once,CASSVSGSGYEQYF,TGTGCCAGCAGCGTTAGCGGGTCCGGCTACGAGCAGTACTTC
-,TRBV7-9,TRBJ2-7,-,CASSSGPTMANNEQYF,TGTGCCAGCAGCTCCGGGCCCACGATGGCAAATAACGAGCAGTACTTC
-,TRBV6-5,TRBJ1-3,-,CASSYSDPGSGNTIYF,TGTGCCAGCAGTTACTCGGACCCAGGCTCTGGAAACACCATATATTTT
-,TRBV7-8,TRBJ2-7,-,CASSLGLGEGSYEQYF,TGTGCCAGCAGCTTAGGTCTTGGGGAAGGGTCCTACGAGCAGTACTTC
-,TRBV6-5,TRBJ1-2,-,CASSYSSFAGGTGYTF,TGTGCCAGCAGTTACTCCTCCTTTGCAGGAGGAACGGGCTACACCTTC
-,TRBV20-1,TRBJ2-1,-,CSVPGASQFF,TGCAGTGTCCCAGGGGCGAGTCAGTTCTTC
-,TRBV27,TRBJ2-7,few,CASSSSYEQYF,TGTGCCAGCAGTAGCTCCTACGAGCAGTACTTC
-,TRBV2,TRBJ1-5,-,CASASGGPQHF,TGTGCCAGCGCCTCCGGTGGCCCCCAGCATTTT
-,TRBV11-2,TRBJ1-1,-,CASSPEMRAGTEAFF,TGTGCCAGCAGCCCGGAGATGAGGGCCGGCACTGAAGCTTTCTTT
-,TRBV7-2,TRBJ2-1,-,CASSPVRRVLYNEQFF,TGTGCCAGCAGCCCAGTCAGAAGGGTGCTCTACAATGAGCAGTTCTTC
TRBD1,TRBV13,TRBJ2-7,-,CASSLGGQGVQEQYF,TGTGCCAGCAGCTTGGGGGGACAGGGGGTTCAGGAGCAGTACTTC
-,TRBV18,TRBJ2-7,-,CASSPQGLTYEQYF,TGTGCCAGCTCACCACAGGGGCTCACCTACGAGCAGTACTTC
TRBD2,TRBV2,TRBJ2-1,-,CASTEREGSFSYNEQFF,TGTGCCAGCACGGAGCGGGAGGGCTCATTCTCCTACAATGAGCAGTTCTTC
-,TRBV28,TRBJ2-1,-,CASSLGQGDEQFF,TGTGCCAGCAGTTTAGGTCAGGGTGATGAGCAGTTCTTC
-,TRBV7-9,TRBJ2-7,-,CAIGYGEQYF,TGTGCTATTGGGTATGGCGAGCAGTACTTC
-,TRBV6-1,TRBJ2-7,-,CASSVLRVSYEQYF,TGTGCCAGCAGTGTTTTAAGGGTATCCTACGAGCAGTACTTC
TRBD1,TRBV19,TRBJ2-1,-,CASSSQGVINEQFF,TGTGCCAGTAGCTCCCAGGGGGTAATCAATGAGCAGTTCTTC
TRBD2,TRBV27,TRBJ2-1,-,CASSDSSGSSYNEQFF,TGTGCCAGCAGTGACTCTAGCGGGAGCTCCTACAATGAGCAGTTCTTC
TRBD2,TRBV4-3,TRBJ2-1,-,CASSRELPGTSGSGRQFF,TGCGCCAGCAGCCGAGAACTACCCGGGACTAGCGGGAGTGGGCGGCAGTTCTTC
-,TRBV11-2,TRBJ1-2,-,CASSLGSYDYGYTF,TGTGCCAGCAGCTTGGGATCGTACGACTATGGCTACACCTTC
-,TRBV29-1,TRBJ1-2,-,CSVDTGKTDYGYTF,TGCAGCGTTGATACTGGCAAAACGGACTATGGCTACACCTTC
-,TRBV11-3,TRBJ1-1,-,CASSLDGFSTEAFF,TGTGCCAGCAGCTTAGACGGGTTTAGCACTGAAGCTTTCTTT
TRBD2,TRBV27,TRBJ2-1,-,CASSLGVAGSYNEQFF,TGTGCCAGCAGTTTAGGGGTAGCGGGATCCTACAATGAGCAGTTCTTC
-,TRBV7-9,TRBJ2-1,-,CASSSSFEQFF,TGTGCCAGCAGCTCCAGTTTCGAGCAGTTCTTC
-,TRBV7-9,TRBJ2-1,-,CASSLQGNEQFF,TGTGCCAGCAGCTTACAAGGCAATGAGCAGTTCTTC
-,TRBV29-1,TRBJ2-5,-,CSSDPAGEETQYF,TGCAGCTCTGACCCGGCAGGAGAAGAGACCCAGTACTTC
-,TRBV4-1,TRBJ2-3,once,CASSLYYGESTDTQYF,TGCGCCAGCAGCCTATACTACGGAGAGTCCACAGATACGCAGTATTTT
TRBD1,TRBV5-4,TRBJ2-2,-,CASSLDQGAKTGELFF,TGTGCCAGCAGCTTGGACCAGGGGGCGAAAACCGGGGAGCTGTTTTTT
TRBD1,TRBV19,TRBJ2-6,-,CASSQWTGMPGWANVLTF,TGTGCCAGTAGTCAGTGGACAGGGATGCCCGGCTGGGCCAACGTCCTGACTTTC
TRBD2,TRBV6-5,TRBJ2-3,-,CASASGSVDTQYF,TGTGCCAGCGCTAGCGGGAGTGTAGATACGCAGTATTTT
-,TRBV27,TRBJ2-1,-,CASRFGTIEFF,TGTGCCAGCAGATTTGGGACGATTGAGTTCTTC
TRBD1,TRBV5-5,TRBJ2-7,-,CASSRPGQGFHEQYF,TGTGCCAGCAGCCGGCCGGGACAGGGGTTCCACGAGCAGTACTTC
-,TRBV7-9,TRBJ2-3,-,CASSSGTDLRDTQYF,TGTGCCAGCAGCTCCGGGACCGACTTGAGGGATACGCAGTATTTT
TRBD1,TRBV7-9,TRBJ2-7,-,CASSSTGGRYYYEQYF,TGTGCCAGCAGCTCAACAGGGGGCAGATATTACTACGAGCAGTACTTC
TRBD1,TRBV9,TRBJ1-3,-,CASSEPMDRSYVGSENTIYF,TGTGCCAGCAGCGAGCCCATGGACAGGTCGTATGTTGGTTCTGAAAACACCATATATTTT
-,TRBV7-6,TRBJ2-3,-,CASSLRAGSDTQYF,TGTGCCAGCAGCTTAAGGGCAGGGTCAGATACGCAGTATTTT
-,TRBV10-3,TRBJ2-7,-,CAISESGVHRVSYEQYF,TGTGCCATCAGTGAGTCCGGAGTTCACAGAGTCTCCTACGAGCAGTACTTC
-,TRBV4-1,TRBJ2-1,-,CASSQQGNEQFF,TGCGCCAGCAGCCAACAAGGGAATGAGCAGTTCTTC